The 8 T cell receptor beta chains presented below share a single source sample, sequenced in a study of cytomegalovirus exposure and HLA in healthy donors. A multiplex PCR was run with 60 Vbeta primers and 13 Jbeta primers. Clones were sequenced by immunoSEQ multiplex PCR, and TCRdb holds only the in-frame ones, with some missing. The sample lists roughly 150,000 clones, around 80% occurring once. Sequencing was carried out using PBMCs. The receptors here all came from a man under 40 in good health and CMV-seropositive.

The sample holds a few counts of this clone. The rearrangement links TRBV7-2 to TRBJ1-1; 8 nucleotides match TRBD1. Unmatched junction bases numbered 5, after V lost 1 base and J lost 1 base. CDR1 and CDR2 from the germline V gene are SGHTA and FQGNSA. This CDR3 is built from 16 residues. Here the CDR3 reads CASSLVGTGPNTEAFF. The CDR3, as DNA: TGTGCCAGCAGCTTAGTAGGGACAGGACCGAACACTGAAGCTTTCTTT.

The V call is TRBV4-3, the J call TRBJ1-4; no reliable D call. V shed 1 base and J shed 0 bases, with 15 bases lying between them. The CDR3 has 18 amino acids. Germline values: CDR1 LGHNA, CDR2 YSLEER. The CDR3 nucleotides are TGCGCCAGCAGCCAAGGCAACTCCCGGGATGCAACTAATGAAAAACTGTTTTTT. Protein: CASSQGNSRDATNEKLFF.

This sequence joins TRBV28 and TRBJ2-1; TRBD2 aligns across 11 bases. The CDR3 has 17 amino acids. From germline, CDR1 is MDHEN and CDR2 SYDVKM. Unmatched junction bases numbered 14, after V lost 3 bases and J lost 10 bases. CDR3 bases: TGTGCCAGCAGTTTTCCTCTTCGGCTAGCGGGAGGCATCGAGCAGTTCTTC. Protein product: CASSFPLRLAGGIEQFF.

The chain recombines TRBV19 with TRBJ1-5, with TRBD1 identical over 8 bases. Per the germline V gene, CDR1 is LNHDA and CDR2 is SQIVND (reference sequence). This CDR3 is 17 amino acids long. V dropped 0 bases and J dropped 2; count of bases not matched to a gene: 6. The CDR3 is CASSIDDPGQGNQPQHF. CDR3 nucleotides: TGTGCCAGTAGTATAGATGATCCGGGACAGGGCAATCAGCCCCAGCATTTT.

The gene calls are TRBV9 and TRBJ2-5; D is perhaps TRBD1 (8 bases). The last part of the DNA fits TRBJ2-7 better; the J call may be wrong. This CDR3 region has 17 residues. CDR1 and CDR2 from the germline V gene are SGDLS and YYNGEE. CDR3: CASSVAGGSGGLHEQYF. The CDR3 region has the DNA TGTGCCAGCAGCGTAGCCGGGGGGTCAGGGGGCCTTCACGAGCAGTACTTC.

The V and J genes are TRBV6-4 and TRBJ2-2; D might be TRBD2 (5 bases). Germline V gene sequence: CDR1 MRHNA, CDR2 SNTAGT. The CDR3 runs to 14 residues. The V gene lost 8 bases and the J gene lost 5 bases, with 15 bases spanning the gap. The CDR3 DNA sequence: TGTGCCAGCGGAAGTCCCGGGAATACCGGGGAGCTGTTTTTT. This gives the protein CASGSPGNTGELFF.

The V call is TRBV6-5, the J call TRBJ2-1; 9 bases align to TRBD2. J gave up 10 bases and V 2 bases, and 6 bases lay outside the gene matches. The CDR3 has 14 amino acids. Germline V lookup: CDR1 MNHEY, CDR2 SVGAGI. The CDR3 DNA is TGTGCCAGCAGTTACACGGGACTAGCAAAGGAGCAGTTCTTC. Translating it yields CASSYTGLAKEQFF.

V usage is TRBV30 and J usage is TRBJ2-3, with 9 bases that match TRBD2. The germline V gene has CDR1 GTSNPN and CDR2 SVGIG (reference sequence). The CDR3 has 16 residues. V was pared by 0 bases and J by 5 bases, with 9 bases of the junction left unmatched. CDR3 sequence: CAWSVRSGRAVDTQYF. The CDR3 DNA reads as TGTGCCTGGAGTGTACGTAGCGGGAGAGCGGTAGATACGCAGTATTTT.